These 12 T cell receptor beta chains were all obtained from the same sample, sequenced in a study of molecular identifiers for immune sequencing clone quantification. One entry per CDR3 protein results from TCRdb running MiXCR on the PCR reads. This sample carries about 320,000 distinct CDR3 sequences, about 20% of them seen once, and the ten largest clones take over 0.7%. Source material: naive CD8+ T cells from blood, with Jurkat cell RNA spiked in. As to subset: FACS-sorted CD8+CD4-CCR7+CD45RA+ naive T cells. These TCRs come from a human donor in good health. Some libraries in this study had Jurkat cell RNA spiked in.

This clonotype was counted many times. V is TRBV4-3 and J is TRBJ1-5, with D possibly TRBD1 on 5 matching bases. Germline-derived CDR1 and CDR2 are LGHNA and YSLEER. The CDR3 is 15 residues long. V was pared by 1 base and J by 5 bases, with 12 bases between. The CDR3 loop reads CASSQGDVVDQPQHF. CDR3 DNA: TGCGCCAGCAGCCAAGGGGACGTGGTTGATCAGCCCCAGCATTTT.

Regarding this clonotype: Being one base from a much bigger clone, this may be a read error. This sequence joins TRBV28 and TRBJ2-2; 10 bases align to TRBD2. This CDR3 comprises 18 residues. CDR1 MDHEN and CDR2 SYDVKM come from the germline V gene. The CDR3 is CASGLRLAGASGSGELFF. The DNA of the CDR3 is TGTGCCAGCGGTTTACGGCTAGCGGGAGCATCAGGGTCCGGGGAGCTGTTTTTT.

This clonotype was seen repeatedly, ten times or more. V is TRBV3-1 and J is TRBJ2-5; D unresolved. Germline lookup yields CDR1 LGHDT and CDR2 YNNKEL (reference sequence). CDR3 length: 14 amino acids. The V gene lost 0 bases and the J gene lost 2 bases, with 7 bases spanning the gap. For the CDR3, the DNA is TGTGCCAGCAGCCAAGACGTAATTCAAGAGACCCAGTACTTC. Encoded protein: CASSQDVIQETQYF.

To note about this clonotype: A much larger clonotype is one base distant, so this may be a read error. Written as DNA, the CDR3 is TGTGCCAGCAGTTGGGGACCGGGTAGCAATCGGCCCCAGCATTTT. Protein: CASSWGPGSNRPQHF. This chain links TRBV7-8 with TRBJ1-5, with a weak D call TRBD1 (5 bases). The CDR3 extends over 15 amino acids. Germline V CDR1 and CDR2: SGHVS, FQNEAQ.

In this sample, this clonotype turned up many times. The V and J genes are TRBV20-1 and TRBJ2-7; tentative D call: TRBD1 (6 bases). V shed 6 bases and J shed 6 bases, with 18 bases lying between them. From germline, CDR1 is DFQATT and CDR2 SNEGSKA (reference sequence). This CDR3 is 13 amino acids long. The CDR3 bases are TGCAGTGCACTTAACCGGGACACTATCGAGCAGTACTTC. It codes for CSALNRDTIEQYF.

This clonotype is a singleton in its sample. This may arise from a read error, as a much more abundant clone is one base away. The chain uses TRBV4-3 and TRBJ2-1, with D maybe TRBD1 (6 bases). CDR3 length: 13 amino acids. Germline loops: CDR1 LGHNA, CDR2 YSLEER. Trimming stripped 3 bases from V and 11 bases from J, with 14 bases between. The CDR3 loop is CASSQDSGDQQFF. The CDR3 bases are TGCGCCAGCAGCCAGGACAGTGGGGATCAGCAGTTCTTC.

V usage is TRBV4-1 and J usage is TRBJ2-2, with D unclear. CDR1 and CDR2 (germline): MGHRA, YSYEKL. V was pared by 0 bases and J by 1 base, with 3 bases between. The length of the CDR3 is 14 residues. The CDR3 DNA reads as TGCGCCAGCAGCCAAGAAGTGAACACCGGGGAGCTGTTTTTT. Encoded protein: CASSQEVNTGELFF.

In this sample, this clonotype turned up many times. The CDR3, as DNA: TGTGCCAGCAGCTTAGATATCGCAGGGCTCACTGAAGCTTTCTTT. This codes for CASSLDIAGLTEAFF. The J gene is TRBJ1-1, the V gene TRBV7-2, with D possibly TRBD1 on 5 matching bases. Deletions cut 1 base from V and 4 bases from J, with 13 bases between. Germline V gene lookup returns CDR1 SGHTA and CDR2 FQGNSA. This CDR3 spans 15 amino acids.

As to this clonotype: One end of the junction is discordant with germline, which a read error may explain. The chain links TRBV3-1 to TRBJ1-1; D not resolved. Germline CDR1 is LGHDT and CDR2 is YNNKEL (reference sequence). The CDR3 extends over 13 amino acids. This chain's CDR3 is CASNQGVNTEAFF. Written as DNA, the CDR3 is TGTGCCAGCAACCAAGGAGTGAACACTGAAGCTTTCTTT.

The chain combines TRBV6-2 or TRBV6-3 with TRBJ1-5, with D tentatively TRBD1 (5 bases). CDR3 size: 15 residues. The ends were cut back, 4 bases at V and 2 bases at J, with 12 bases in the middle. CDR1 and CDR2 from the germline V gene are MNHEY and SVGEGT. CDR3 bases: TGTGCCAGCAGTTCGCAGGGCTTTGGCAATCAGCCCCAGCATTTT. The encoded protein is CASSSQGFGNQPQHF.

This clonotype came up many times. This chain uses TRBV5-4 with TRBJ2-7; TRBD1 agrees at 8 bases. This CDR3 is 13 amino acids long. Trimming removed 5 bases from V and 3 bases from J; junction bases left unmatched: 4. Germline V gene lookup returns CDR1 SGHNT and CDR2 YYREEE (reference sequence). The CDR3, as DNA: TGTGCCAGCAGGCCGGGACAGGACTACGAGCAGTACTTC. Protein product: CASRPGQDYEQYF.

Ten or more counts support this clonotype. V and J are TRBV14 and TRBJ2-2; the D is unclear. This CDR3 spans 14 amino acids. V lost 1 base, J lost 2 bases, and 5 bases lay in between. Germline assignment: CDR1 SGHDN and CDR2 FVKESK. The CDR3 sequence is CASSQGLNTGELFF. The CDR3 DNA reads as TGTGCCAGCAGCCAAGGACTTAACACCGGGGAGCTGTTTTTT.